This TCR beta chain was identified in a study of shared clonotypes between healthy human individuals. The study, taken as a whole, reports: Researchers sampled blood only, noting tissue repertoires likely differ. The expectation was that sequencing depth would affect clonotype sharing among donors.

A deep-level run was used for the assay. Libraries were prepared by immunoSEQ multiplex PCR; TCRdb keeps only in-frame clonotypes and omits some of them. The data contain around 320,000 clones, over 75% of them singletons. CCR7-negative CD45RA+ TemRA cells were combined with CD45RO+ cells to form CD8 memory. With 4 bases clipped from V and 2 bases from J, the junction kept 4 bases outside the gene matches. This CDR3 region has 14 residues. The germline CDR1 and CDR2 sequences are SGHAT and FQNNGV. With regard to this clone: Its antigen is still unknown.

Source material: memory CD8+ T cells sorted from blood. Documented subset: CD45RO+ cells pooled with CCR7-negative TemRA cells. The sequence was collected from a man between 18 and 29 years old in good health. The genes are TRBV11-2 and TRBJ2-7; 8 nucleotides align to TRBD1. The CDR3 loop is CASSSGTGAYEQYF. The CDR3 DNA reads as TGTGCCAGCAGCTCCGGGACAGGAGCCTACGAGCAGTACTTC.